The 32 T cell receptor beta chains below were found in one sample sequenced in a study of T cell responses to AZD1222 COVID-19 vaccine. Assay: immunoSEQ multiplex PCR; the TCRdb copy retains only in-frame clones and omits some. The sample shows about 150,000 clones, roughly nine tenths of them seen only once. Sequenced here: peripheral blood, sampled on day 0 of MenACWY control vaccination. These receptors all come from an adult in good health.

The CDR3 sequence: CASSFNSRVTGELFF. CDR3 nucleotides: TGCGCCAGCAGCTTCAATAGCAGAGTCACCGGGGAGCTGTTTTTT. This chain joins TRBV5-1 and TRBJ2-2; D call uncertain. Trimming cost V 2 bases and J 4 bases, with 12 bases left between them. The CDR3 totals 15 residues. Germline CDR1 reads SGHRS; CDR2 reads YFSETQ.

This clone was detected a few times. V gene TRBV19 combines with J gene TRBJ1-1; D unresolved. The V gene lost 10 bases and the J gene lost 1 base, with 13 bases spanning the gap. This CDR3 has 13 residues. Germline lookup yields CDR1 LNHDA and CDR2 SQIVND (reference sequence). CDR3 protein: CATRAGGNTEAFF. CDR3 DNA sequence: TGTGCCACCCGGGCAGGTGGGAACACTGAAGCTTTCTTT.

This chain joins TRBV7-2 and TRBJ1-2; D call uncertain. Trimming took 6 bases from V and 4 from J, leaving 15 bases between them. Germline CDR1 and CDR2: SGHTA and FQGNSA. CDR3 length equals 14 residues. The DNA for the CDR3 is TGTGCCAGCAGTCAAAGTTCCGCGGGCTATGGCTACACCTTC. As protein: CASSQSSAGYGYTF.

The chain carries TRBV5-1 and TRBJ2-3, with a tentative D call TRBD1 (5 bases). Trimming shortened V by 2 bases and J by 1 base, and 5 bases separated the two germline ends. CDR1 and CDR2 (germline): SGHRS, YFSETQ. CDR3 length: 13 amino acids. CDR3 in DNA: TGCGCCAGCAGCTTAGGGGGCACAGATACGCAGTATTTT. Translation: CASSLGGTDTQYF.

Only one count was recorded for this clone. The V and J genes are TRBV10-3 and TRBJ2-3; 12 bases map to TRBD1. This CDR3 has 17 amino acids. Germline trimming cut 4 bases from V and 1 base from J; bases unmatched to any gene: 6. Per the germline V gene, CDR1 is ENHRY and CDR2 is SYGVKD. The CDR3 is CAISGGTGGAGTDTQYF. For the CDR3, the DNA is TGTGCCATCAGTGGGGGGACAGGGGGCGCAGGCACAGATACGCAGTATTTT.

V and J are TRBV7-9 and TRBJ1-2; 11 nucleotides align to TRBD1. CDR1 is SEHNR and CDR2 is FQNEAQ in the germline V gene (reference sequence). This CDR3 is built from 15 residues. Trimming removed 5 bases from V and 3 bases from J; junction bases left unmatched: 5. CDR3 loop: CASSPPGQGDYGYTF. The CDR3 coding sequence is TGTGCCAGCAGCCCGCCGGGACAGGGGGACTATGGCTACACCTTC. The full variable domain, completed using reference TRBV7-9 and TRBJ1-2, is DTGVSQNPRHKITKRGQNVTFRCDPISEHNRLYWYRQTLGQGPEFLTYFQNEAQLEKSRLLSDRFSAERPKGSFSTLEIQRTEQGDSAMYLCASSPPGQGDYGYTFGSGTRLTVV.

This chain joins TRBV3-1 (or the pseudogene TRBV3-2) and TRBJ2-5; TRBD2 matches 8 bases. Unmatched junction bases numbered 6, after V lost 4 bases and J lost 5 bases. The CDR3 loop spans 14 amino acids. Per the germline V gene, CDR1 is LGHDT and CDR2 is YNNKEL (reference sequence). The CDR3 loop reads CASSRRGAGETQYF. In DNA form, the CDR3 reads TGTGCCAGCAGCCGGCGGGGGGCCGGGGAGACCCAGTACTTC.

The rearrangement joins TRBV5-4 to TRBJ1-1, with 7 bases aligning to TRBD1. CDR3 length: 14 residues. V lost 0 bases, J lost 8 bases, and 7 bases stayed unmatched. CDR1 SGHNT and CDR2 YYREEE come from the germline V gene (reference sequence). The CDR3: CASSLAVQGREAFF. The CDR3 DNA sequence: TGTGCCAGCAGCTTGGCGGTACAGGGGAGAGAAGCTTTCTTT.

J is TRBJ2-5 and V is TRBV12-3 or TRBV12-4, with 11 nucleotides matching TRBD2. The CDR3 is 12 residues long. Trimming took 7 bases from V and 8 from J; bases not matched to a gene: 3. The CDR3 region has the DNA TGTGCCAGCAAGACTAGCGGGATCACCCAGTACTTC. This gives the protein CASKTSGITQYF.

J is TRBJ2-2 and V is TRBV7-8; D is unresolved. Per germline, CDR1 SGHVS and CDR2 FQNEAQ. The CDR3 has 14 residues. Trimming removed 8 bases from V and 0 bases from J, with 10 bases in between. The chain's CDR3 is CASSDRSNTGELFF. CDR3 DNA sequence: TGTGCCAGCTCCGACCGGTCGAACACCGGGGAGCTGTTTTTT.

The chain is built from TRBV7-8 and TRBJ2-2; maybe TRBD1 (5 bases). V lost 4 bases to trimming and J lost 0 bases, with 15 bases between them. CDR1 is SGHVS and CDR2 is FQNEAQ in the germline V gene. The CDR3 sequence is 17 residues long. The CDR3 reads CASSSVQGLANTGELFF. In nucleotides, the CDR3 is TGTGCCAGCAGCTCAGTCCAGGGTCTAGCGAACACCGGGGAGCTGTTTTTT.

As to this clone: Its ends do not fully match the called genes, so a read error is possible. The rearrangement links TRBV5-1 to TRBJ2-2, with D perhaps given as TRBD1 or TRBD2 (5 bases each). The CDR3 has 14 residues. In germline, CDR1 is SGHRS, CDR2 YFSETQ. CDR3 sequence: CASSFSGNTGEMFF. The CDR3 DNA reads TGCGCCAGCAGCTTTTCAGGGAACACCGGGGAGATGTTTTTT.

The chain carries TRBV28 and TRBJ2-1, with 8 bases matching TRBD2. Germline-derived CDR1 and CDR2 are MDHEN and SYDVKM. Trimming removed 2 bases from V and 0 bases from J; junction bases left unmatched: 0. The CDR3 sequence is 15 residues long. The CDR3 DNA reads TGTGCCAGCAGTTTAGCGGGGGGCTCCTACAATGAGCAGTTCTTC. Encoded protein: CASSLAGGSYNEQFF.

This clone was seen a few times. The chain couples TRBV29-1 to TRBJ1-2; the D gene is possibly TRBD1 (5 bases). Trimming shortened V by 7 bases and J by 6 bases, and 9 bases separated the two germline ends. CDR3 length equals 10 residues. CDR1 and CDR2 from the germline V gene are SQVTM and ANQGSEA. CDR3 coding DNA: TGCAGCGGGGACGTGGATGGCTACACCTTC. Encoded protein: CSGDVDGYTF.

The genes are TRBV7-2 and TRBJ1-5, with TRBD1 as a possible D gene (5 bases). V lost 1 base to trimming and J lost 7 bases, with 17 bases between them. This CDR3 is built from 16 residues. Germline V gives CDR1 SGHTA, CDR2 FQGNSA. The CDR3 loop reads CASSLEVGEGWQPQHF. The DNA for the CDR3 is TGTGCCAGCAGCTTAGAGGTGGGGGAGGGGTGGCAGCCCCAGCATTTT.

The rearrangement joins TRBV19 to TRBJ2-7; TRBD2 agrees at 9 bases. The V and J ends lost 0 bases and 0 bases, in that order; junction bases with no gene match: 9. Germline V gene data show CDR1 as LNHDA and CDR2 as SQIVND (reference sequence). There are 18 residues in the CDR3. The CDR3 DNA is TGTGCCAGTAGTATAGACCTAGCGGGGTCTCCGAGCTCCTACGAGCAGTACGTC. Protein: CASSIDLAGSPSSYEQYV.

The genes are TRBV27 and TRBJ1-2; D possibly corresponds to TRBD1 (5 bases). The CDR3 extends over 16 amino acids. CDR1 and CDR2 from the germline V gene are MNHEY and SMNVEV (reference sequence). The V end was cut by 4 bases, the J end by 7 bases, with 22 bases between. CDR3 bases: TGTGCCAGCAGTTACAATATTAAAATGGGAGGGGTTGGCTACACCTTC. It encodes CASSYNIKMGGVGYTF.

The chain uses TRBV5-5 and TRBJ2-2; the match to TRBD1 covers 7 bases. Unmatched junction bases numbered 14, after V lost 4 bases and J lost 2 bases. From germline, CDR1 is SGHKS and CDR2 YYEKEE (reference sequence). This CDR3 contains 18 residues. The CDR3 loop is CASSRDRITPINTGELFF. The CDR3 DNA reads TGTGCCAGCAGCCGGGACAGAATTACCCCTATCAACACCGGGGAGCTGTTTTTT.

In its sample, this clone was seen once. V and J are TRBV6-2 or TRBV6-3 and TRBJ2-7; D is unresolved. Germline lookup yields CDR1 MNHEY and CDR2 SVGEGT. This CDR3 spans 12 amino acids. Trimming removed 6 bases at V and 6 bases at J, with 12 bases between. Here the CDR3 reads CASSKDRAEQYF. CDR3 DNA sequence: TGTGCCAGCAGCAAGGACCGGGCCGAGCAGTACTTC.

V gene TRBV5-1 combines with J gene TRBJ2-5; D gene ambiguous. Germline CDR1 is SGHRS and CDR2 is YFSETQ. Trimming removed 4 bases from V and 5 bases from J, with 12 bases in between. This CDR3 contains 13 residues. The CDR3 DNA sequence: TGCGCCAGCAGCCGGGCCGACGGGGAGACCCAGTACTTC. Translating it yields CASSRADGETQYF.

The chain carries TRBV28 and TRBJ1-4; D remains unclear. The CDR3 contains 17 residues. Germline V lookup: CDR1 MDHEN, CDR2 SYDVKM. V was cut by 5 bases and J by 0 bases, with 16 bases left in between. In nucleotides, the CDR3 is TGTGCCAGCAGTGGGTTCACAGTAATAACAACTAATGAAAAACTGTTTTTT. This sequence encodes CASSGFTVITTNEKLFF.

The V and J genes are TRBV28 and TRBJ1-5; D gene unclear. The germline V and J ends were trimmed by 3 bases and 7 bases, with 1 base remaining between them. Per germline, CDR1 MDHEN and CDR2 SYDVKM. The CDR3 is made up of 10 amino acids. The CDR3, as DNA: TGTGCCAGCAGTTTGCAGCCCCAGCATTTT. Its protein is CASSLQPQHF. The complete variable domain, with remaining parts taken from reference TRBV28 and TRBJ1-5, reads DVKVTQSSRYLVKRTGEKVFLECVQDMDHENMFWYRQDPGLGLRLIYFSYDVKMKEKGDIPEGYSVSREKKERFSLILESASTNQTSMYLCASSLQPQHFGDGTRLSIL.

The chain joins TRBV9 to TRBJ1-4; D might be TRBD1 (5 bases). Germline V gene data show CDR1 as SGDLS and CDR2 as YYNGEE. CDR3 length equals 14 residues. V dropped 2 bases and J dropped 6 bases, with 11 bases sitting between them. The chain's CDR3 is CASSVTARDEKLFF. DNA of the CDR3: TGTGCCAGCAGCGTGACAGCGAGGGATGAAAAACTGTTTTTT. Using reference TRBV9 and TRBJ1-4 for the parts outside the CDR3, the full variable domain is DSGVTQTPKHLITATGQRVTLRCSPRSGDLSVYWYQQSLDQGLQFLIQYYNGEERAKGNILERFSAQQFPDLHSELNLSSLELGDSALYFCASSVTARDEKLFFGSGTQLSVL.

This clone was picked up a small number of times. The V and J genes are TRBV6-1 and TRBJ1-6; tentative D call: TRBD1 (5 bases). The CDR3 has 16 residues. Deletions cut 4 bases from V and 5 bases from J, with 15 bases between. Germline CDR1 is MNHNS and CDR2 is SASEGT. The CDR3 DNA reads TGTGCCAGCAGTGCGACAGCGGGGGGAGATAATTCACCCCTCCACTTT. Translated: CASSATAGGDNSPLHF.

The chain has TRBV11-3 and TRBJ1-1, with unresolved D. The V end lost 9 bases, the J end lost 4 bases, and 12 bases lay between the germline ends. The CDR3 length is 12 residues. The germline V gene encodes CDR1 SGHNT and CDR2 YENEEA. The CDR3: CASGYGRTEAFF. DNA for the CDR3: TGTGCCAGTGGATACGGACGCACTGAAGCTTTCTTT.

The chain links TRBV7-8 to TRBJ1-3; tentatively, D is TRBD1 (6 bases). The V and J ends lost 8 bases and 1 base respectively, with 12 bases between them. Germline V gives CDR1 SGHVS, CDR2 FQNEAQ. This CDR3 has 14 amino acids. CDR3 bases: TGTGCCAGCGCCAGGGGTCTTTCTGGAAACACCATATATTTT. This sequence encodes CASARGLSGNTIYF.

This clone was seen only once. The chain combines TRBV30 with TRBJ2-7; D possibly corresponds to TRBD1 (6 bases). This CDR3 contains 16 residues. CDR1 and CDR2 (germline): GTSNPN, SVGIG (reference sequence). The V gene lost 0 bases and the J gene lost 3 bases, with 18 bases spanning the gap. The CDR3 DNA reads as TGTGCCTGGAGTGTACCCGGGACACCGATCTACTACGAGCAGTACTTC. Its translation: CAWSVPGTPIYYEQYF.

The chain links TRBV2 to TRBJ1-2, with D unclear. CDR3 length: 12 amino acids. The germline gives CDR1 SNHLY, CDR2 FYNNEI. Trimming took 1 base from V and 8 from J, leaving 8 bases between them. CDR3 sequence reads: CASSEEGYGYTF. CDR3 nucleotide sequence: TGTGCCAGCAGTGAAGAAGGGTACGGCTACACCTTC.

This chain connects TRBV21-1 to TRBJ1-1. TRBV21-1 is annotated as a pseudogene. There are 14 residues in the CDR3. The CDR3 here is CASSSLVRNTEAFF. The CDR3 bases are TGTGCCAGCAGCTCGCTCGTACGGAACACTGAAGCTTTCTTT.

CDR3 amino acids: CASRPTGTEDTNYGYTF. DNA for the CDR3: TGTGCCAGCAGACCAACCGGGACAGAAGATACTAACTATGGCTACACCTTC. The genes are TRBV5-4 and TRBJ1-2; TRBD1 agrees at 7 bases. The CDR3 has 17 residues. The V segment lost 5 bases and the J segment 0 bases; nucleotides outside the gene matches: 13. Germline loops: CDR1 SGHNT, CDR2 YYREEE (reference sequence).

This rearrangement joins TRBV6-6 to TRBJ1-1; 11 bases map to TRBD1. With V trimmed by 5 bases and J by 4 bases, 12 bases remained unmatched. Germline CDR1 is MNHNY and CDR2 is SVGAGI (reference sequence). The CDR3 runs 17 residues. In DNA form, the CDR3 reads TGTGCCAGCAGTCCCGGACAGGGGGCGAGGAGAGTCACTGAAGCTTTCTTT. This codes for CASSPGQGARRVTEAFF.

V usage is TRBV19 and J usage is TRBJ1-1; D gene unclear. The germline V and J ends were trimmed by 7 bases and 6 bases, with 18 bases remaining between them. The CDR3 spans 14 residues. Germline loops: CDR1 LNHDA, CDR2 SQIVND (reference sequence). The CDR3: CASNTGLRVPEAFF. The CDR3 nucleotides are TGTGCCAGTAATACCGGCCTCCGAGTCCCTGAAGCTTTCTTT.